The source of this T cell receptor (beta chain) is a study of CD8 T cells in Susac syndrome. Study-wide background: Sequencing included Susac syndrome patients, more than five of them with active disease and roughly eight in remission.

TCR beta sequences were obtained from blood CD8+ and CD4+ T cells. RNA, at about 0.5 to 1 ug, was reverse transcribed with random hexamers. TCRdb reanalysed the immunoSEQ multiplex PCR reads using MiXCR and keeps one entry per CDR3 protein. The repertoire holds tens of thousands of distinct CDR3 sequences, with about 93% as singletons. The specimen sequenced was CD4+ T cells from PBMCs. The TCR originated in a human donor with Susac syndrome.

The CDR3 coding sequence is TGCAGCGTTGGTCGATCTGGAGGGGGGCTAGAGACCCAGTACTTC. It specifies CSVGRSGGGLETQYF. The chain uses TRBV29-1 and TRBJ2-5; either TRBD1 or TRBD2 may fit D (6 bases each). Trimming took off 4 bases at V and 4 bases at J, with 19 bases between the two ends. Germline CDR1 and CDR2: SQVTM and ANQGSEA. The CDR3 has 15 residues.